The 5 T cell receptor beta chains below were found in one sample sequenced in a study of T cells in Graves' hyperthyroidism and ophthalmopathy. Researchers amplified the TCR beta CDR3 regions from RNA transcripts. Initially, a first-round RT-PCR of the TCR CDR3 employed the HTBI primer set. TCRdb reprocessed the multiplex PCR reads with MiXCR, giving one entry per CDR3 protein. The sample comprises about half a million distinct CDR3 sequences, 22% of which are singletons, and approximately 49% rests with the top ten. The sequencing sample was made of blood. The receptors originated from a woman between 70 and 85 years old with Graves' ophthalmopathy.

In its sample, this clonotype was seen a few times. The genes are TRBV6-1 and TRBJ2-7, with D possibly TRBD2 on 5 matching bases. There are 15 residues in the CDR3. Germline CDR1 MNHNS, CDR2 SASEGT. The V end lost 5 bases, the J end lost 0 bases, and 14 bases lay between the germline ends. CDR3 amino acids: CASSSSAAPSYEQYF. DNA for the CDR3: TGTGCCAGCAGTTCTTCAGCGGCCCCCTCCTACGAGCAGTACTTC.

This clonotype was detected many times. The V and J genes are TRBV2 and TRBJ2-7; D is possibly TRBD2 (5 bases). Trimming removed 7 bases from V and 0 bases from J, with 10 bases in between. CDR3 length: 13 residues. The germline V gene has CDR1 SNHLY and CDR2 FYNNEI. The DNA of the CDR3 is TGTGCCAGCATCGGGGAGCCCTCCTACGAGCAGTACTTC. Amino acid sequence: CASIGEPSYEQYF.

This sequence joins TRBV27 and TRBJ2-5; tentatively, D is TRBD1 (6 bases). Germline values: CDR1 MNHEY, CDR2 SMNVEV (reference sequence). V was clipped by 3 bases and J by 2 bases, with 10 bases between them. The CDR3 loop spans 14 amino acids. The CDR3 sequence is CASSLGHQQETQYF. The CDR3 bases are TGTGCCAGCAGTTTGGGACACCAACAAGAGACCCAGTACTTC.

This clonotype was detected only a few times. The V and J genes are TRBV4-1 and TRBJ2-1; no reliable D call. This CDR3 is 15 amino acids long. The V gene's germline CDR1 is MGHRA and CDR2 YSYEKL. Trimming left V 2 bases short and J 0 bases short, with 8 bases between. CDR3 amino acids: CASSQQANSYNEQFF. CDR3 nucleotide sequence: TGCGCCAGCAGCCAACAGGCGAACTCCTACAATGAGCAGTTCTTC.

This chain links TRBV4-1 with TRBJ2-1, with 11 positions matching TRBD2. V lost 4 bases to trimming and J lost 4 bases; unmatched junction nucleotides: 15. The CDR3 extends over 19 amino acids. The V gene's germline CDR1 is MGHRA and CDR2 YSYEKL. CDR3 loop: CASSLFSGRAYSEYNEQFF. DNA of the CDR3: TGCGCCAGCAGCCTATTTAGCGGGAGGGCGTATTCGGAGTACAATGAGCAGTTCTTC.